A selection of T cell receptor beta chains follows, all from one sample in a study of blood T cell repertoires in COVID-19. Produced via immunoSEQ multiplex PCR; TCRdb's table is partial and in-frame only. Among about 36,000 clones listed, around 80% were seen once. Sequencing was carried out using peripheral blood. These receptors were taken from a man in his sixties with active COVID-19. Each CDR3 is given with its conserved first and last residue. Fields, in order: V gene, clone size, J gene, D gene, CDR3 DNA, CDR3 protein. The D gene is left open where the match is weak. Rows may omit the clone size; those that give it use once, few, many or a size class.

v_gene: TRBV7-2; abundance: once; j_gene: TRBJ2-3; d_gene: -; CDR3nt: TGTGCCAGCAGCCCCCTGGCTGCAGATACGCAGTATTTT; CDR3aa: CASSPLAADTQYF
v_gene: TRBV19; abundance: few; j_gene: TRBJ1-1; d_gene: -; CDR3nt: TGTGCCAGTAGTACCGGGACTTCTAGGGTCACTGAAGCTTTCTTT; CDR3aa: CASSTGTSRVTEAFF
v_gene: TRBV28; abundance: -; j_gene: TRBJ1-1; d_gene: TRBD1; CDR3nt: TGTGCCAGCAGGCGGACAGGGGAGGGTCAAGCTTTCTTT; CDR3aa: CASRRTGEGQAFF
v_gene: TRBV7-2; abundance: -; j_gene: TRBJ1-2; d_gene: TRBD1; CDR3nt: TGTGCCAGCAGCTTATCGGGACAGCTTGTTGGCTATGGCTACACCTTC; CDR3aa: CASSLSGQLVGYGYTF
v_gene: TRBV6-5; abundance: -; j_gene: TRBJ1-5; d_gene: -; CDR3nt: TGTGCCACTTTTCAACCTCAGGGCGGGCCCCAGCATTTT; CDR3aa: CATFQPQGGPQHF
v_gene: TRBV3-1/TRBV3-2; abundance: -; j_gene: TRBJ1-3; d_gene: -; CDR3nt: TGTGCCAGCAGCCAAGATTTGCGCTCTGGAAACACCATATATTTT; CDR3aa: CASSQDLRSGNTIYF
v_gene: TRBV7-7; abundance: -; j_gene: TRBJ2-2; d_gene: TRBD2; CDR3nt: TGTGCTAGCAGCCCAGCTAGCGGGGGGAACACCGGGGAGCTGTTTTTT; CDR3aa: CASSPASGGNTGELFF
v_gene: TRBV11-3; abundance: -; j_gene: TRBJ2-1; d_gene: TRBD2; CDR3nt: TGTGCCAGCAGCTTTAGCGGGGGGTACAATGAGCAGTTCTTC; CDR3aa: CASSFSGGYNEQFF
v_gene: TRBV2; abundance: -; j_gene: TRBJ2-3; d_gene: -; CDR3nt: TGTGCCAGCAGAGCCCCTTGGCCCGGGACACCGATCACAGATACGCAGTATTTT; CDR3aa: CASRAPWPGTPITDTQYF
v_gene: TRBV30; abundance: -; j_gene: TRBJ2-5; d_gene: -; CDR3nt: TGTGCCTGGAGAGGGGCCGGTGTGGAGACCCAGTACTTC; CDR3aa: CAWRGAGVETQYF
v_gene: TRBV7-3; abundance: -; j_gene: TRBJ2-5; d_gene: -; CDR3nt: TGTGCCAGCAGCTTAAATGGGGGGAGAGAGACCCAGTACTTC; CDR3aa: CASSLNGGRETQYF
v_gene: TRBV6-5; abundance: -; j_gene: TRBJ1-2; d_gene: TRBD1; CDR3nt: TGTGCCAGCAGCAACTCAGGGGGCGTTGGCTATGGCTACACCTTC; CDR3aa: CASSNSGGVGYGYTF
v_gene: TRBV6-1; abundance: -; j_gene: TRBJ2-7; d_gene: -; CDR3nt: TGTGCCAGCAGTGACGCCTGGGGGGACCGAATGCGAGAGCAGTACTTC; CDR3aa: CASSDAWGDRMREQYF
v_gene: TRBV19; abundance: -; j_gene: TRBJ2-1; d_gene: TRBD2; CDR3nt: TGTGCCAGTAGGGAGCTAGCGGGAGTCGGGAATGAGCAGTTCTTC; CDR3aa: CASRELAGVGNEQFF
v_gene: TRBV28; abundance: -; j_gene: TRBJ1-3; d_gene: -; CDR3nt: TGTGCCAGCAGTTTGTCTTATATTCAGGGTGCAGGAAACACCATATATTTT; CDR3aa: CASSLSYIQGAGNTIYF
v_gene: TRBV10-3; abundance: -; j_gene: TRBJ2-5; d_gene: -; CDR3nt: TGTGCCATCAGGGGGTCCCGGGGGGAGACCCAGTACTTC; CDR3aa: CAIRGSRGETQYF
v_gene: TRBV18; abundance: -; j_gene: TRBJ2-1; d_gene: -; CDR3nt: TGTGCCAGCTCACCACAAGTAGATGCCTACAATGAGCAGTTCTTC; CDR3aa: CASSPQVDAYNEQFF